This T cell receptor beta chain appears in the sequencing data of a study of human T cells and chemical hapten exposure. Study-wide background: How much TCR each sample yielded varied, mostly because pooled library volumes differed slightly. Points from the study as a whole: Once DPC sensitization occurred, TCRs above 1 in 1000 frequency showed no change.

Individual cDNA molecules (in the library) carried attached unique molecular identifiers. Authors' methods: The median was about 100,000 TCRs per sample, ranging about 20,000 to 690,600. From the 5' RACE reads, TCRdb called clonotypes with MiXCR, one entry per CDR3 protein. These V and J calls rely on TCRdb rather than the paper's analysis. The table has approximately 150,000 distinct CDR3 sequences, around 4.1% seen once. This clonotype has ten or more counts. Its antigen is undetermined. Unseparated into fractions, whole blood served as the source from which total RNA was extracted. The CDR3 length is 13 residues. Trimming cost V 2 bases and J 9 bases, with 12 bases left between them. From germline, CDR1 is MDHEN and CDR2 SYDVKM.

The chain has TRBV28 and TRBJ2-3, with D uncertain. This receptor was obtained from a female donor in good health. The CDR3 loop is CASSLPTPLTQYF. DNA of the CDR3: TGTGCCAGCAGTTTACCCACACCCCTCACGCAGTATTTT.